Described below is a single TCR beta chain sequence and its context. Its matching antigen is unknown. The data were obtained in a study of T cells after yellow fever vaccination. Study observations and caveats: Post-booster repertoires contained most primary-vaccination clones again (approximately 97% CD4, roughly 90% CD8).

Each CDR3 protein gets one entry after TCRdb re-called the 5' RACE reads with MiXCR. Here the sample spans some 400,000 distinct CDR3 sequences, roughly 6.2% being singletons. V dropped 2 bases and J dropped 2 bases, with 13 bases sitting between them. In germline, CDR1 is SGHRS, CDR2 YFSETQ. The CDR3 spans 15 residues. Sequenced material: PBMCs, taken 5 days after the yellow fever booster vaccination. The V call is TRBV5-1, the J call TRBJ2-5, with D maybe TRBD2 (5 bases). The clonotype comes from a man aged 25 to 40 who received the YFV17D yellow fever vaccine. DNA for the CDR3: TGCGCCAGCAGCTTCGAAGTCGGGAAGCAAGAGACCCAGTACTTC. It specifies CASSFEVGKQETQYF.